Below are 28 T cell receptor beta chains sequenced from a single sample in a study of STAT5B mutations in CD4+ large granular lymphocyte leukemia. TCRdb's table, derived via immunoSEQ multiplex PCR, lists solely in-frame clones and lacks some. The sample includes around 50,000 clones, roughly four fifths seen only once; the top ten take 0.35%. Sequenced sample: CD4+ T cells from blood buffy coats. These TCRs come from a human donor in good health.

The chain employs TRBV29-1 and TRBJ2-6, with TRBD2 as a possible D gene (6 bases). This CDR3 comprises 17 residues. Trimming left V 0 bases short and J 2 bases short, with 14 bases between. The germline V gene encodes CDR1 SQVTM and CDR2 ANQGSEA. CDR3 in DNA: TGCAGCGTTGAAGATGGGAGGCAGGGTGCTGGGGCCAACGTCCTGACTTTC. Translation: CSVEDGRQGAGANVLTF.

V and J are TRBV6-4 and TRBJ1-1, with 8 nucleotides matching TRBD1. This CDR3 has 15 amino acids. From germline, CDR1 is MRHNA and CDR2 SNTAGT. After removal of 6 bases from V and 4 bases from J, the junction contained 10 bases not matched to a gene. The CDR3 protein is CASRASTGVITEAFF. DNA of the CDR3: TGTGCCAGCAGAGCCTCGACAGGGGTTATCACTGAAGCTTTCTTT.

The gene calls are TRBV7-3 and TRBJ2-5, with 12 bases lining up with TRBD2. Trimming at V came to 5 bases and at J to 2 bases, leaving 3 bases not matched to a gene. CDR1 and CDR2 from the germline V gene are SGHTA and FQGTGA. The CDR3 is made up of 15 amino acids. For the CDR3, the DNA is TGTGCCAGCAGCCGAACTAGCGGGGGGCAAGAGACCCAGTACTTC. The encoded protein is CASSRTSGGQETQYF.

CDR3 loop: CASSLYPGPGTEAFF. CDR3 DNA sequence: TGTGCCAGCAGTTTATACCCCGGCCCGGGGACTGAAGCTTTCTTT. This chain uses TRBV27 with TRBJ1-1; D is undetermined. Trimming removed 1 base at V and 5 bases at J, with 14 bases between. The CDR3 has 15 residues. The germline V gene encodes CDR1 MNHEY and CDR2 SMNVEV (reference sequence).

The chain couples TRBV2 to TRBJ2-2; the match to TRBD1 covers 7 bases. Trimming at V came to 10 bases and at J to 4 bases, leaving 9 bases not matched to a gene. The CDR3 is 14 residues long. Per germline, CDR1 SNHLY and CDR2 FYNNEI. Written as DNA, the CDR3 is TGTGCCATCGGGACAGCAAAAGCCACCGGGGAGCTGTTTTTT. Amino acid sequence: CAIGTAKATGELFF.

This sequence joins TRBV5-6 and TRBJ2-7, with a weak D call TRBD1 (5 bases). The CDR3 covers 12 residues. Germline V CDR1 and CDR2: SGHDT, YYEEEE. V was cut by 4 bases and J by 5 bases, with 10 bases left in between. CDR3 coding DNA: TGTGCCAGCAGCCGGCCCAGGGACGAGCAGTACTTC. This encodes CASSRPRDEQYF.

This clone was recorded a few times. V is TRBV2 and J is TRBJ1-1; no definite D call. With 5 bases removed from V and 1 base from J, the gap between germline ends came to 8 bases. CDR3 length equals 13 residues. Per germline, CDR1 SNHLY and CDR2 FYNNEI. CDR3 protein: CASSPRGNTEAFF. The CDR3 nucleotides read TGTGCCAGCAGTCCCCGGGGGAACACTGAAGCTTTCTTT.

The J gene is TRBJ1-3, the V gene TRBV5-6; D is uncertain. CDR1 and CDR2 (germline): SGHDT, YYEEEE. V gave up 3 bases and J gave up 0 bases, with 16 bases separating them. The CDR3 totals 17 residues. Here the CDR3 DNA reads TGTGCCAGCAGCTCCCTCAAATTACAGAACTCTGGAAACACCATATATTTT. Amino acid sequence: CASSSLKLQNSGNTIYF.

This rearrangement joins TRBV7-7 to TRBJ1-3; no firm D call. Trimming removed 6 bases from V and 4 bases from J, with 19 bases in between. This CDR3 has 16 residues. CDR1 is SSHAT, CDR2 FNYEAQ, per germline (reference sequence). The CDR3 sequence is CASSTGVKDSGNTIYF. The CDR3, as DNA: TGTGCCAGCAGTACCGGGGTGAAGGATTCCGGAAACACCATATATTTT.

V gene TRBV2 combines with J gene TRBJ1-2; D is perhaps TRBD1 (6 bases). Trimming pared 5 bases from V and 4 bases from J, leaving 17 bases between. From germline, CDR1 is SNHLY and CDR2 FYNNEI. CDR3 size: 15 residues. The CDR3 DNA sequence: TGTGCCAGCAGTACCGAGGGGGGGCCGGGCTATGGCTACACCTTC. Translated: CASSTEGGPGYGYTF.

This clone was counted only a few times. The rearrangement uses TRBV19 and TRBJ1-5; 8 nucleotides line up with TRBD1. CDR1 is LNHDA, CDR2 SQIVND, per germline (reference sequence). Germline trimming cut 6 bases from V and 5 bases from J; bases unmatched to any gene: 6. The CDR3 runs to 14 residues. The CDR3 DNA follows: TGTGCCAGTAGAGGGACAGGCAGGTATCAGCCCCAGCATTTT. Amino acids: CASRGTGRYQPQHF.

V and J are TRBV9 and TRBJ2-5; a weak D match, TRBD2 (5 bases). The CDR3 totals 15 residues. With 0 bases removed from V and 4 bases from J, the gap between germline ends came to 13 bases. Germline V CDR1 and CDR2: SGDLS, YYNGEE. The chain's CDR3 is CASSVAPRAGETQYF. CDR3 sequence (DNA): TGTGCCAGCAGCGTAGCCCCCCGGGCGGGAGAGACCCAGTACTTC. The full variable domain, with the rest looked up from reference TRBV9 and TRBJ2-5, is DSGVTQTPKHLITATGQRVTLRCSPRSGDLSVYWYQQSLDQGLQFLIQYYNGEERAKGNILERFSAQQFPDLHSELNLSSLELGDSALYFCASSVAPRAGETQYFGPGTRLLVL.

The table lists this clone with a count of one. The V call is TRBV5-8, the J call TRBJ2-1; 8 positions agree with TRBD1. The CDR3 runs to 16 residues. In germline, CDR1 is SGHTS, CDR2 YDEGEE. The junction had 5 bases not matched to a gene; V was cut back by 0 bases and J by 3 bases. As DNA, the CDR3 is TGTGCCAGCAGCTTGGTCGGGACAGGAGTCTACAATGAGCAGTTCTTC. Translation gives CASSLVGTGVYNEQFF.

V is TRBV5-6 and J is TRBJ2-7, with D maybe TRBD2 (5 bases). Germline CDR1 is SGHDT and CDR2 is YYEEEE. The CDR3 is made up of 14 amino acids. V shed 4 bases and J shed 0 bases, with 11 bases lying between them. CDR3 sequence (DNA): TGTGCCAGCAGCCCGACGGGGAGCTCCTACGAGCAGTACTTC. Amino acid sequence: CASSPTGSSYEQYF. Supplemented by reference TRBV5-6 and TRBJ2-7, the full variable domain reads DAGVTQSPTHLIKTRGQQVTLRCSPKSGHDTVSWYQQALGQGPQFIFQYYEEEERQRGNFPDRFSGHQFPNYSSELNVNALLLGDSALYLCASSPTGSSYEQYFGPGTRLTVT.

The rearrangement uses TRBV7-9 and TRBJ2-3, with D hard to call. Germline V gives CDR1 SEHNR, CDR2 FQNEAQ (reference sequence). The CDR3 has 14 residues. V was pared by 3 bases and J by 3 bases, with 10 bases between. For the CDR3, the DNA is TGTGCCAGCAGCTTTACAACACCTACAGATACGCAGTATTTT. Encoded protein: CASSFTTPTDTQYF.

The chain is built from TRBV7-9 and TRBJ1-5; a possible D gene is TRBD1 (5 bases). V lost 5 bases to trimming and J lost 4 bases, with 15 bases between them. This CDR3 has 15 amino acids. Looked up from germline, CDR1 is SEHNR and CDR2 is FQNEAQ (reference sequence). The CDR3 here is CASSHTTEGNQPQHF. CDR3 coding DNA: TGTGCCAGCAGCCACACGACAGAGGGTAATCAGCCCCAGCATTTT.

This chain uses TRBV10-3 with TRBJ1-1; D is possibly TRBD1 (5 bases). Germline CDR1 reads ENHRY; CDR2 reads SYGVKD. The V end was cut by 3 bases, the J end by 3 bases, with 23 bases between. The CDR3 has 18 residues. CDR3 loop: CAISETPRAGLGDTEAFF. The CDR3 DNA is TGTGCCATCAGTGAAACTCCCCGAGCAGGGCTCGGAGACACTGAAGCTTTCTTT.

V gene TRBV18 combines with J gene TRBJ1-2, with 8 bases fitting TRBD1. CDR1 KGHSH and CDR2 LQKENI come from the germline V gene. This CDR3 is built from 16 residues. Trimming took 2 bases from V and 2 from J; bases not matched to a gene: 7. The CDR3 spells CASSPSLQGANYGYTF. The CDR3 nucleotides are TGTGCCAGCTCACCATCCTTGCAGGGGGCGAACTATGGCTACACCTTC.

This sequence joins TRBV7-7 and TRBJ2-7; TRBD1 agrees at 7 bases. The CDR3 sequence is 13 residues long. Unmatched junction bases numbered 2, after V lost 5 bases and J lost 1 base. Germline assignment: CDR1 SSHAT and CDR2 FNYEAQ (reference sequence). The CDR3: CASSPDRSYEQYF. The CDR3 DNA reads TGTGCCAGCAGCCCGGACAGGTCCTACGAGCAGTACTTC.

V usage is TRBV10-2 and J usage is TRBJ2-1; no clear D. The length of the CDR3 is 11 residues. The germline V and J ends were trimmed by 3 bases and 6 bases, with 3 bases remaining between them. The germline gives CDR1 WSHSY, CDR2 SAAADI. CDR3 nucleotides: TGCGCCAGCAGTGATGTCAATGAGCAGTTCTTC. This gives the protein CASSDVNEQFF.

This clone was recorded a few times. V gene TRBV5-1 combines with J gene TRBJ1-2; TRBD1 matches 7 bases. Trimming took 3 bases from V and 6 from J; bases not matched to a gene: 8. This CDR3 spans 14 amino acids. CDR1 and CDR2 from the germline V gene are SGHRS and YFSETQ. DNA for the CDR3: TGCGCCAGCAGCTGGCAGGGGGAGGGGAATGGCTACACCTTC. Amino acids: CASSWQGEGNGYTF.

The chain recombines TRBV6-5 with TRBJ1-1; tentatively, D is TRBD1 (6 bases). Germline CDR1 is MNHEY and CDR2 is SVGAGI. V lost 2 bases, J lost 2 bases, and 15 bases lay in between. This CDR3 has 16 amino acids. The CDR3: CASSYVGRTANTEAFF. The DNA of the CDR3 is TGTGCCAGCAGTTACGTAGGGCGGACAGCTAACACTGAAGCTTTCTTT.

V gene TRBV10-3 combines with J gene TRBJ2-2, with D perhaps matching TRBD2 (6 bases). Germline-derived CDR1 and CDR2 are ENHRY and SYGVKD. This CDR3 is built from 14 residues. The V and J ends lost 6 bases and 1 base respectively, with 9 bases between them. CDR3 coding DNA: TGTGCCATCAGGCGTAGCGGGAACACCGGGGAGCTGTTTTTT. As protein: CAIRRSGNTGELFF.

Worth noting for this clone: In the same sample, other DNA sequences code for this CDR3. The V gene is TRBV14, the J gene TRBJ1-5; no definite D call. The CDR3 runs to 13 residues. Germline V gives CDR1 SGHDN, CDR2 FVKESK. The germline V and J ends were trimmed by 1 base and 5 bases, with 6 bases remaining between them. CDR3 bases: TGTGCCAGCAGCCAAGGGATTTATCAGCCCCAGCATTTT. It yields the protein CASSQGIYQPQHF.

The gene calls are TRBV6-6 and TRBJ2-7, with TRBD1 matching 8 bases. J was trimmed by 3 bases and V by 6 bases; bases with no gene match: 4. Germline assignment: CDR1 MNHNY and CDR2 SVGAGI (reference sequence). The CDR3 totals 13 residues. The CDR3 here is CASRRTGGYEQYF. CDR3 sequence (DNA): TGTGCCAGCAGACGTACAGGGGGCTACGAGCAGTACTTC.

This chain uses TRBV7-3 with TRBJ2-2; D unclear. Germline values: CDR1 SGHTA, CDR2 FQGTGA. The CDR3 loop spans 14 amino acids. The V end lost 2 bases, the J end lost 0 bases, and 4 bases lay between the germline ends. The CDR3 region is CASSLLSNTGELFF. In nucleotides, the CDR3 is TGTGCCAGCAGCTTACTGTCGAACACCGGGGAGCTGTTTTTT.

V and J are TRBV5-6 and TRBJ2-7; 11 bases map to TRBD1. Germline lookup yields CDR1 SGHDT and CDR2 YYEEEE. The CDR3 consists of 13 residues. Trimming took 4 bases from V and 7 from J; bases not matched to a gene: 4. The chain's CDR3 is CASSMDRGREQYF. CDR3 coding DNA: TGTGCCAGCAGCATGGACAGGGGGCGGGAGCAGTACTTC.

The V gene is TRBV29-1, the J gene TRBJ2-3, with D perhaps TRBD1 or TRBD2 (6 bases each). This CDR3 comprises 17 residues. Germline V gene sequence: CDR1 SQVTM, CDR2 ANQGSEA. V was cut by 6 bases and J by 1 base, with 23 bases left in between. CDR3 amino acids: CSVRGVRGRWGTDTQYF. As DNA, the CDR3 is TGCAGCGTCAGGGGAGTCCGGGGGCGGTGGGGCACAGATACGCAGTATTTT.